This record covers a single T cell receptor beta chain. Its antigen is currently unknown. This entry is derived from a study of cytomegalovirus exposure and HLA in healthy donors. General study results and limits: In a later analysis, TCR association rates varied by HLA locus: DRB1 most, HLA-C fewest.

The PCR was carried out with 60 Vbeta primers and 13 Jbeta primers. The method was immunoSEQ multiplex PCR; TCRdb's version includes in-frame clones alone and lacks a portion of them. The sample consists of approximately 160,000 clones, approximately 80% of them appearing once. This sequence originates from a woman in her thirties or forties in good health and CMV-seropositive. Sequenced: PBMCs.

DNA of the CDR3: TGCGCCAGCAGCGATCTAGCGACCCACGCCTTCCAAGAGACCCAGTACTTC. Translated: CASSDLATHAFQETQYF. V gene TRBV5-1 combines with J gene TRBJ2-5; D perhaps matches TRBD2 (6 bases). V was shortened by 4 bases and J by 1 base, with 20 bases between the two germline ends. Per the germline V gene, CDR1 is SGHRS and CDR2 is YFSETQ. This CDR3 comprises 17 residues.